This TCR beta chain comes out of a study of blood T cell repertoires in COVID-19. This CDR3 region has 14 residues. Germline CDR1 reads SNHLY; CDR2 reads FYNNEI. The ends lost 8 bases at V and 1 base at J; junction bases unmatched: 5. This clone was seen only a few times. Study members were between about 18 and 95 years old and lived in some 26 US regions. Participants' reported clinical history set cohort assignment. Source study methods: Nucleated cell counts were estimated from reference gene primer amplification. This table comes from immunoSEQ multiplex PCR, and its TCRdb copy is limited to in-frame clones, with some not included. Clone size and V and J calls were adopted from that table, with D and trimming inferred from the DNA. The sample yields around 260,000 clones, around 84% seen once.

The clonotype was recovered from a man aged 30 to 45 with acute COVID-19. The sample was PBMCs or T cells enriched from blood (not recorded which). The chain joins TRBV2 to TRBJ1-2; 9 bases match TRBD1. Here the CDR3 reads CASHSTGGNYGYTF. The CDR3 DNA sequence: TGTGCCAGCCACTCGACAGGGGGTAACTATGGCTACACCTTC.